This is a list of T cell receptor beta chains from one sample in a study of response to subunit inactivated influenza vaccine. TCRdb re-called the RT-PCR reads with MiXCR, one entry per CDR3 protein. The table includes about 480,000 distinct CDR3 sequences, 25% detected once. The input for sequencing was CD4+ T cells sorted from PBMCs, taken 5 days after vaccination. The receptors come from a man aged 45-65 years who received an inactivated influenza vaccine. Both conserved end residues are trimmed from each CDR3.

j_call,v_call,cdr3_aa
TRBJ2-3,TRBV9,ASSVAEGAFADTQY
TRBJ2-7,TRBV20-1,SAIGRASSYEQY
TRBJ2-3,TRBV6-5,ASSYSSLAGVQY
TRBJ2-2,TRBV30,AWSKVAGATGELF
TRBJ2-3,TRBV15,ATSRVLGTDTQY
TRBJ2-3,TRBV7-3,ASSLLGGQGGDTQY
TRBJ2-7,TRBV29-1,SVAPSGRYYEQY
TRBJ2-3,TRBV12-3/TRBV12-4,ASSFSADTQY
TRBJ2-5,TRBV20-1,SADTGTAAQETQY
TRBJ2-7,TRBV6-1,ASSEATHREQY
TRBJ2-3,TRBV6-5,ASSYGLAGVVDTQY
TRBJ2-5,TRBV10-3,AIGGQEETQY
TRBJ1-5,TRBV6-2/TRBV6-3,ASIESGVPNQPQH
TRBJ2-1,TRBV6-2/TRBV6-3,ASSYPTTYNEQF
TRBJ2-2,TRBV5-1,ASRGSGVTGELF
TRBJ1-5,TRBV15,ATSRAGTSNQPQH
TRBJ2-3,TRBV10-3,AIRNADTQY
TRBJ2-3,TRBV5-1,ASSVVPSGTGTDTQY
TRBJ2-1,TRBV6-1,ASSTLWGVNEQF
TRBJ1-1,TRBV7-9,ASSRQGQNTEAF
TRBJ2-5,TRBV27,ASSSGTGGRETQY
TRBJ2-7,TRBV5-1,ASSQAGGTQYEQY
TRBJ2-5,TRBV4-3,ASSQGQGLWETQY
TRBJ2-7,TRBV12-3/TRBV12-4,ASSEAGDSYEQY
TRBJ1-1,TRBV4-1,ASSPFDRNTEAF
TRBJ2-3,TRBV6-5,ASSLGRGGRSTQY
TRBJ2-5,TRBV3-1,ASSEPPPAGRETQY
TRBJ2-7,TRBV20-1,SARTGYEQY
TRBJ2-7,TRBV4-2,ASSQAPSYEQY
TRBJ1-1,TRBV29-1,SVQGTLNTEAF
TRBJ2-5,TRBV18,ASSPVGSLSGEETQY
TRBJ2-2,TRBV4-1,ASSQDGRGRGGELF
TRBJ1-1,TRBV7-9,ASSLMTGNTEAF
TRBJ2-3,TRBV10-2,ASRPLGSNTDTQY
TRBJ2-5,TRBV18,ASSPVGSGGSETQY
TRBJ1-2,TRBV5-1,ASSLEVRDDGNYGYT
TRBJ1-3,TRBV30,AWTMEVAGNTIY
TRBJ2-2,TRBV12-3/TRBV12-4,ASIPGTRWSTGELF
TRBJ2-5,TRBV18,ASSPNRDEGETQY
TRBJ2-7,TRBV12-3/TRBV12-4,ASRPPASSGREEQY
TRBJ2-1,TRBV3-1,ASAGGIARVHEQF
TRBJ1-2,TRBV20-1,SANPRDRGYGYT
TRBJ2-5,TRBV5-4,ASSLEGPQETQY
TRBJ2-2,TRBV11-1,ASSLLNPGQGSNGELF
TRBJ2-2,TRBV10-3,AISERDRNTGELF
TRBJ2-7,TRBV6-5,ASSYVGTGVNEQY
TRBJ1-5,TRBV20-1,SANTGVNQPQH
TRBJ2-7,TRBV3-1,ASSRQDQTYEQY
TRBJ2-5,TRBV6-6,ASSYTRGGTQY
TRBJ1-3,TRBV12-3/TRBV12-4,ASSLAAGSGNTIY
TRBJ2-2,TRBV29-1,SVKTGGTGELF
TRBJ1-3,TRBV5-1,ASSPGFASGNTIY
TRBJ2-1,TRBV27,ASSPLSGTSGYNEQF
TRBJ2-7,TRBV19,ASSITRDRGYEQY
TRBJ2-1,TRBV7-9,ASSTGHLYNEQF
TRBJ2-2,TRBV20-1,SARDSGRAGELF
TRBJ2-5,TRBV5-1,ASSLSGPIQETQY
TRBJ1-1,TRBV29-1,SVERTMNTEAF
TRBJ2-7,TRBV5-5,ASRAPGRSSYEQY